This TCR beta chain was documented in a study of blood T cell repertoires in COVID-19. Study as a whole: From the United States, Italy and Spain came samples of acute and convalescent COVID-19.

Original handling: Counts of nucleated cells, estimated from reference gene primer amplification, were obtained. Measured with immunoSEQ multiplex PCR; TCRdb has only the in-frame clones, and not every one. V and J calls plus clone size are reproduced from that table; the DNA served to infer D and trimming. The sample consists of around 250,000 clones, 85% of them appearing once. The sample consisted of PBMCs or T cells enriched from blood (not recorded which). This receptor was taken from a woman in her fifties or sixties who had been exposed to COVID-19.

The CDR3 reads CASSFVRGLETQYF. The CDR3 DNA follows: TGCGCCAGCAGCTTTGTGAGGGGGCTTGAGACCCAGTACTTC. V gene TRBV5-1 combines with J gene TRBJ2-5, with 7 bases fitting TRBD1. The CDR3 consists of 14 residues. The trim removed 2 bases at V and 5 bases at J, leaving 6 bases unmatched. Germline loops: CDR1 SGHRS, CDR2 YFSETQ.